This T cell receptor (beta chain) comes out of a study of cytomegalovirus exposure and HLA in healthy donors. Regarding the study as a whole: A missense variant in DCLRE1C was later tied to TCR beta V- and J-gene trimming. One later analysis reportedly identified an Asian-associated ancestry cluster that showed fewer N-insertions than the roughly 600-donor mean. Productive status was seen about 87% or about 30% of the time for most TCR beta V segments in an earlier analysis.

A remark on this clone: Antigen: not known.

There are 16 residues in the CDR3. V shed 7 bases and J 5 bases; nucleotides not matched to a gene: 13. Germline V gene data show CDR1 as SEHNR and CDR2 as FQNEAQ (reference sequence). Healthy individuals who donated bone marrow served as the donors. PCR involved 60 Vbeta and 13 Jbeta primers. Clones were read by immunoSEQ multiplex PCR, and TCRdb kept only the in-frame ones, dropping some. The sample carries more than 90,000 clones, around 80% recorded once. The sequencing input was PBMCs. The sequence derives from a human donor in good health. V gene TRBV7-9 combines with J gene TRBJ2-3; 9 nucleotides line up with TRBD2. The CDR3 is CASTTGWREGGDTQYF. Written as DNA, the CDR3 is TGTGCCAGCACCACCGGCTGGCGGGAGGGAGGAGATACGCAGTATTTT.